A selection of T cell receptor beta chains follows, all from one sample in a study of identical twins. TCRdb passed the 5' RACE reads through MiXCR, listing each CDR3 protein once. Among 500,000 to 600,000 distinct CDR3 sequences listed, about 20% were seen once. Another study also made use of these data, one on T cells expressing NK-cell markers.

Sequenced material: CD4+ T cells sorted from blood. These receptors originate from a woman aged 18-30 years in good health. Each CDR3 is given with its conserved first and last residue. A D gene is named only where the DNA matches it firmly. The size entry is marked missing in some rows and otherwise reads once, few, many or a size class.

d_gene | abundance | j_gene | v_gene | CDR3aa | CDR3nt
TRBD1 | . | TRBJ2-2 | TRBV10-3 | CAIRSDRGTRELFF | TGTGCCATCAGATCGGACAGGGGGACCCGGGAGCTGTTTTTT
. | . | TRBJ2-3 | TRBV2 | CASSDERDTDTQYF | TGTGCCAGCAGTGATGAACGGGACACAGATACGCAGTATTTT
. | few | TRBJ2-1 | TRBV5-1 | CASSLDVYNEQFF | TGCGCCAGCAGCTTGGACGTGTACAATGAGCAGTTCTTC
. | . | TRBJ1-1 | TRBV20-1 | CSAKRGVMGGTEAFF | TGCAGTGCCAAACGAGGTGTTATGGGGGGCACTGAAGCTTTCTTT
TRBD2 | . | TRBJ2-7 | TRBV7-9 | CASSNTAGGERYEQYF | TGTGCCAGCAGCAATACCGCGGGGGGCGAACGGTACGAGCAGTACTTC
TRBD2 | . | TRBJ2-2 | TRBV12-3/TRBV12-4 | CASTGLLSSGMIGELFF | TGTGCCAGTACCGGGTTACTTTCTAGCGGGATGATCGGGGAGCTGTTTTTT
TRBD1 | . | TRBJ2-3 | TRBV6-2/TRBV6-3 | CAIADRVETDTQYF | TGTGCCATCGCGGACAGGGTAGAAACAGATACGCAGTATTTT
TRBD1 | few | TRBJ1-6 | TRBV4-1 | CASSQAGQASSPLHF | TGCGCCAGCAGCCAAGCCGGACAGGCGTCTTCACCCCTCCACTTT
. | . | TRBJ2-7 | TRBV5-5 | CASSLGGNHEQYF | TGTGCCAGCAGCCTTGGGGGGAACCACGAGCAGTACTTC
. | . | TRBJ2-2 | TRBV7-2 | CASGDGRKRTGELFF | TGTGCCAGCGGCGACGGGAGAAAGAGGACCGGGGAGCTGTTTTTT
TRBD2 | . | TRBJ2-7 | TRBV5-1 | CASSLLAGGPGPSEQYF | TGCGCCAGCAGCTTACTAGCGGGAGGGCCAGGTCCCTCCGAGCAGTACTTC
TRBD2 | few | TRBJ2-1 | TRBV12-3/TRBV12-4 | CASSNYPGGQFF | TGTGCCAGCAGCAATTATCCGGGGGGGCAGTTCTTC
TRBD2 | few | TRBJ2-1 | TRBV5-1 | CASSGTGTSGRRGNEQFF | TGCGCCAGCAGCGGAACCGGGACTAGCGGGAGGAGAGGCAATGAGCAGTTCTTC
. | . | TRBJ1-1 | TRBV28 | CASWTVRNTEAFF | TGTGCCAGCTGGACGGTGCGGAACACTGAAGCTTTCTTT
. | . | TRBJ1-1 | TRBV20-1 | CSARTLEGRAFF | TGCAGTGCTAGAACCCTGGAGGGGAGAGCTTTCTTT
. | . | TRBJ2-1 | TRBV9 | CASSVEGPGEQFF | TGTGCCAGCAGCGTAGAGGGCCCCGGTGAGCAGTTCTTC
TRBD2 | . | TRBJ2-1 | TRBV5-1 | CASSSLGGSRGNEQFF | TGCGCCAGCAGCTCCCTGGGAGGGAGTAGGGGCAATGAGCAGTTCTTC
. | few | TRBJ2-1 | TRBV5-1 | CASSLDGRTPEQFF | TGCGCCAGCAGCTTGGACGGAAGGACGCCTGAGCAGTTCTTC
TRBD1 | . | TRBJ2-1 | TRBV4-1 | CASSQNVGTGAEQFF | TGCGCCAGCAGCCAAAACGTTGGGACAGGGGCTGAGCAGTTCTTC
. | few | TRBJ2-3 | TRBV7-9 | CASSPNIKEPDTQYF | TGTGCCAGCAGCCCCAACATAAAAGAACCAGATACGCAGTATTTT
TRBD1 | few | TRBJ1-2 | TRBV11-2 | CASSRTGIQSSRNYGYTF | TGTGCCAGCAGCCGGACAGGGATTCAATCAAGTCGAAACTATGGCTACACCTTC
TRBD2 | . | TRBJ2-5 | TRBV10-3 | CAIRGGRSETQYF | TGTGCCATCAGAGGCGGGAGGTCAGAGACCCAGTACTTC
. | few | TRBJ2-7 | TRBV20-1 | CSVRGGHEQYF | TGCAGTGTTAGAGGGGGACATGAGCAGTACTTC
TRBD2 | few | TRBJ2-1 | TRBV6-1 | CASNNVLAGGRHNEQFF | TGTGCCAGCAACAACGTATTAGCGGGGGGACGTCACAATGAGCAGTTCTTC
. | . | TRBJ2-7 | TRBV2 | CASARYEQYF | TGTGCCAGCGCTAGGTACGAGCAGTACTTC
. | . | TRBJ2-1 | TRBV6-2/TRBV6-3 | CASSYTGRPFF | TGTGCCAGCAGTTATACGGGAAGACCGTTCTTC
. | . | TRBJ1-3 | TRBV7-8 | CASSLARPGASGNTIYF | TGTGCCAGCAGCTTAGCTAGACCAGGGGCCTCTGGAAACACCATATATTTT
TRBD2 | . | TRBJ2-7 | TRBV7-2 | CASTPSGAYEQYF | TGTGCCAGCACCCCTAGCGGGGCGTACGAGCAGTACTTC
TRBD2 | . | TRBJ2-3 | TRBV20-1 | CSAQGLAGKSTDTQYF | TGCAGTGCTCAAGGACTAGCGGGGAAGAGCACAGATACGCAGTATTTT
. | . | TRBJ1-1 | TRBV6-1 | CASTTGAMNTEAFF | TGTGCCAGCACCACTGGGGCTATGAACACTGAAGCTTTCTTT
TRBD2 | few | TRBJ2-5 | TRBV20-1 | CSAAPGAGGQETQYF | TGCAGTGCCGCCCCGGGGGCGGGGGGACAAGAGACCCAGTACTTC
. | few | TRBJ2-5 | TRBV9 | CASSQGGGPRETQYF | TGTGCCAGCAGCCAGGGGGGGGGGCCTCGAGAGACCCAGTACTTC
. | few | TRBJ1-5 | TRBV6-6 | CASRSGDQPQHF | TGTGCCAGCAGATCAGGGGATCAGCCCCAGCATTTT
. | . | TRBJ2-7 | TRBV7-2 | CASSRRKESYEQYF | TGTGCCAGCAGCCGCAGGAAAGAGTCCTACGAGCAGTACTTC
. | few | TRBJ2-5 | TRBV5-1 | CASSTQVAETQYF | TGCGCCAGCAGCACCCAGGTGGCGGAGACCCAGTACTTC
. | few | TRBJ1-1 | TRBV6-6 | CASIVGGTEAFF | TGTGCCAGCATTGTAGGGGGCACTGAAGCTTTCTTT
. | . | TRBJ1-1 | TRBV2 | CASSGQGAFF | TGTGCCAGCAGTGGTCAAGGGGCTTTCTTT
. | . | TRBJ2-7 | TRBV20-1 | CSARVRIPEGPYEQYF | TGCAGTGCTAGAGTAAGAATTCCGGAAGGTCCCTACGAGCAGTACTTC
. | many | TRBJ2-1 | TRBV12-3/TRBV12-4 | CASSLALRIF | TGTGCCAGCAGTTTAGCGCTTAGAATCTTC
. | few | TRBJ1-1 | TRBV12-3/TRBV12-4 | CASSLAGWQVNTEAFF | TGTGCCAGCAGTTTAGCGGGTTGGCAGGTGAACACTGAAGCTTTCTTT
. | . | TRBJ1-1 | TRBV6-5 | CASSRDTSEAFF | TGTGCCAGCAGTCGAGACACATCTGAAGCTTTCTTT
TRBD1 | . | TRBJ2-5 | TRBV12-3/TRBV12-4 | CASTKGTGEETQYF | TGTGCCAGCACCAAGGGGACAGGGGAAGAGACCCAGTACTTC
. | few | TRBJ2-3 | TRBV5-1 | CATRPAGTDTQYF | TGCGCCACCCGGCCAGCCGGCACAGATACGCAGTATTTT
. | few | TRBJ2-5 | TRBV5-1 | CASSFQLKSETQYF | TGCGCCAGCAGCTTTCAACTGAAGTCGGAGACCCAGTACTTC
TRBD1 | . | TRBJ2-7 | TRBV20-1 | CSAMTGGDSYEQYF | TGCAGTGCTATGACAGGGGGCGATAGTTACGAGCAGTACTTC
TRBD2 | few | TRBJ2-7 | TRBV20-1 | CSAHGRGIYEQYF | TGCAGTGCTCATGGGCGGGGGATCTACGAGCAGTACTTC
. | few | TRBJ1-1 | TRBV5-1 | CASSGREEAFF | TGCGCCAGCAGTGGTAGAGAAGAAGCTTTCTTT
. | . | TRBJ2-1 | TRBV6-2/TRBV6-3 | CASSWSSASKEQFF | TGTGCCAGCAGTTGGTCCTCCGCCTCCAAGGAGCAGTTCTTC
TRBD2 | once | TRBJ2-1 | TRBV5-1 | CASAFRGDVDEQFF | TGCGCCAGCGCCTTCCGGGGGGACGTCGATGAGCAGTTCTTC
. | . | TRBJ2-7 | TRBV6-2/TRBV6-3 | CASSSTDRSYEQYF | TGTGCCAGCAGTTCTACGGATCGCTCCTACGAGCAGTACTTC
TRBD2 | . | TRBJ2-1 | TRBV9 | CASSSGGSRSSYNEQFF | TGTGCCAGCAGCTCGGGGGGATCCCGAAGCTCCTACAATGAGCAGTTCTTC
TRBD1 | few | TRBJ1-3 | TRBV9 | CASSTQGAPGNTIYF | TGTGCCAGCAGCACCCAGGGGGCGCCGGGAAACACCATATATTTT
. | few | TRBJ2-3 | TRBV2 | CASRAHLSPSTDTQYF | TGTGCCAGCAGGGCTCACTTAAGCCCTAGCACAGATACGCAGTATTTT
. | few | TRBJ2-5 | TRBV7-3 | CASSLSVLETQYF | TGTGCCAGCAGCTTATCCGTCTTGGAGACCCAGTACTTC